This T cell receptor (beta chain) was recorded in a study of blood T cells in healthy people across ages. Study conclusions and caveats: There was a strong correlation between TCR beta diversity and naive T cell percentage.

This clonotype turned up a few times. Its antigen is not known. Germline CDR1 reads MNHEY; CDR2 reads SMNVEV (reference sequence). With 6 bases removed from V and 0 bases from J, the gap between germline ends came to 9 bases. The CDR3 is made up of 13 amino acids. A second 7 to 11 cycle PCR used barcoded and J-beta primers. Each cDNA molecule carried a tag from a template-switch adaptor that contained 12 random nucleotides. TCRdb reprocessed the 5' RACE reads with MiXCR, giving one entry per CDR3 protein. This sample has 800,000 to 900,000 distinct CDR3 sequences, with approximately 65% found just once.

This TCR came from a man between 25 and 39 years old in good health. The rearrangement joins TRBV27 to TRBJ2-7; D uncertain. The sample comprised blood. CDR3 sequence reads: CASSHGNSYEQYF. CDR3 bases: TGTGCCAGCAGCCACGGTAACTCCTACGAGCAGTACTTC.